These T cell receptor beta chains were read from a single sample in a study of T-cell memory formation after mild COVID-19. TCRdb reprocessed the 5' RACE reads via MiXCR and lists one record per CDR3 protein. The sample yields 170,000 or so distinct CDR3 sequences, about a fifth seen once. Source material: PBMCs or a T cell subset sorted from them (not recorded which). These receptors were taken from an adult woman who had mild COVID-19 (a few samples of this study predate the infection). Cell type and time point are not known. Both conserved end residues are trimmed from each CDR3. A D gene is named only where the DNA matches it firmly. Where a row states a size, it is once, few, many or the class of an expanded clone; other rows omit it.

few,TRBJ2-7,-,12,TRBV12-3/TRBV12-4,ASRAGALINEQY
-,TRBJ1-1,-,13,TRBV5-1,ASRPTAGALTEAF
-,TRBJ1-2,-,11,TRBV5-4,ASSLIEGDGYT
once,TRBJ2-1,-,13,TRBV6-5,ASSDSRGYGNEQF
-,TRBJ2-1,-,11,TRBV9,ASSSRLGNEQF
few,TRBJ1-1,-,12,TRBV10-3,AISESGLNTEAF
-,TRBJ2-3,-,8,TRBV29-1,SVDAGTQY
-,TRBJ1-1,-,11,TRBV7-9,ASSLDLIIRAF
-,TRBJ2-2,-,10,TRBV2,ASSRSTGELF
-,TRBJ2-1,-,14,TRBV9,ASSVGDGRSYNEQF
-,TRBJ1-1,-,13,TRBV9,ASSVEDVMNTEAF
few,TRBJ1-2,-,13,TRBV7-9,ASSPSRISNYGYT
-,TRBJ1-1,-,13,TRBV3-1,ASSQWDRWNTEAF
few,TRBJ1-1,-,15,TRBV9,ASTSPLEGGHGTEAF
few,TRBJ2-7,-,10,TRBV29-1,SVEEVGYEQY
-,TRBJ1-1,-,12,TRBV20-1,SARDDRTGTEAF
few,TRBJ1-1,TRBD1,13,TRBV7-9,ASSARQGSGTEAF
few,TRBJ1-2,-,12,TRBV27,ASSLSGGSYGYT
few,TRBJ2-3,-,14,TRBV7-9,ASSLVLAQAADTQY
few,TRBJ2-1,TRBD2,10,TRBV7-9,ASGTIINEQF
few,TRBJ2-7,-,13,TRBV7-2,ASSLASGLEYEQY
-,TRBJ2-7,-,12,TRBV27,ASSLWGRTYEQY
-,TRBJ2-5,TRBD1,12,TRBV5-6,ASANRGFGETQY
-,TRBJ2-7,TRBD1,12,TRBV19,ATSWDSGFYEQY
-,TRBJ1-2,TRBD1,13,TRBV4-1,ASSPRTGGIYGYT
-,TRBJ1-2,-,11,TRBV12-3/TRBV12-4,ASSLGRVDGYT
few,TRBJ1-2,-,15,TRBV7-2,ASSLDNLAETVYGYT
few,TRBJ2-1,TRBD2,12,TRBV9,ASSVGRGDYEQF
few,TRBJ2-7,TRBD2,12,TRBV10-3,AISSSGLDYEQY
few,TRBJ2-3,TRBD2,12,TRBV9,ASSEPYGGDTQY
-,TRBJ1-1,-,12,TRBV24-1,ATRGEGLRTEAF
few,TRBJ2-5,TRBD2,12,TRBV11-2,ASSLERGQETQY
-,TRBJ2-2,-,12,TRBV29-1,SVDEGGWTGELF
-,TRBJ2-3,-,12,TRBV10-3,AISAWDNTDTQY
-,TRBJ2-1,-,13,TRBV6-2/TRBV6-3,ASSYSRGTYNEQF
-,TRBJ1-2,-,12,TRBV7-9,AGSTSGELYGYT
-,TRBJ1-2,-,14,TRBV4-3,ASSQATGPTNYGYT
once,TRBJ2-7,TRBD1,12,TRBV9,ASSVASGGAFQY
-,TRBJ2-7,-,13,TRBV14,ASSQGPGLFYEQY
few,TRBJ2-2,-,15,TRBV7-9,ASSSDERGPGVGELF
-,TRBJ2-3,TRBD2,14,TRBV6-4,ASSETAGAQTDTQY
few,TRBJ2-3,-,11,TRBV15,ATSRHPGDTQY
-,TRBJ2-3,-,9,TRBV20-1,SARRDRTLY
-,TRBJ2-7,TRBD2,12,TRBV2,ASGGTGGSYEQY
few,TRBJ2-2,-,16,TRBV7-6,ASSLFTPGQGNTGELF
-,TRBJ1-5,-,10,TRBV7-9,ASSLARGAQH
-,TRBJ2-7,TRBD1,14,TRBV4-3,ASSHLTGTGGDEQY
few,TRBJ1-2,-,12,TRBV7-8,ASSLLGSPYGYT
many,TRBJ2-7,TRBD1,10,TRBV7-9,ASSIRQGEQY
few,TRBJ2-7,-,12,TRBV4-1,ASSQGTRSYEQY
-,TRBJ2-1,TRBD1,13,TRBV9,ASSVGSGQENEQF
-,TRBJ2-1,TRBD2,13,TRBV6-5,ASSQTSGRTNEQF